This T cell receptor (beta chain) stems from a study of molecular identifiers for immune sequencing clone quantification. Bulk libraries came from a prior protocol with listed TCR primers. TCRdb redid the calling of the PCR reads with MiXCR, one entry per CDR3 protein. The profile shows about 640,000 distinct CDR3 sequences, 15% to 20% of them singletons. This clonotype occurred many times. The CDR3 is 16 residues long. Germline-derived CDR1 and CDR2 are MGHRA and YSYEKL. Unmatched junction bases numbered 8, after V lost 6 bases and J lost 1 base. Naive CD8 T cells, phenotype CD8+CD4-CCR7+CD45RA+, were sorted.

The chain employs TRBV4-1 and TRBJ2-5; TRBD1 matches 10 bases. The receptor comes from a human donor in good health. Some libraries in this study had Jurkat cell RNA spiked in. Sequencing input: naive CD8+ T cells from blood, with Jurkat cell RNA spiked in. Subset in this sample: FACS-sorted CD8+CD4-CCR7+CD45RA+ naive T cells. CDR3 in DNA: TGCGCCAGCAGGCCGGGACAGGGGTTTGGCCAAGAGACCCAGTACTTC. Its translation is CASRPGQGFGQETQYF.